Below are 22 T cell receptor beta chains sequenced from a single sample in a study of blood T cell repertoires in COVID-19. The protocol was immunoSEQ multiplex PCR, while the TCRdb copy is restricted to in-frame clones and leaves out a portion. This table holds more than 100,000 clones, 70% to 90% found once. The material sequenced was peripheral blood. The receptors were sampled from a man aged 35 to 55 with acute or convalescent COVID-19.

The genes are TRBV4-3 and TRBJ2-1, with TRBD2 identical over 7 bases. Germline-derived CDR1 and CDR2 are LGHNA and YSLEER. V lost 4 bases, J lost 0 bases, and 3 bases stayed unmatched. CDR3 length: 15 residues. CDR3 sequence (DNA): TGCGCCAGCAGCCCGCGACTAGCCTCCTACAATGAGCAGTTCTTC. It translates to CASSPRLASYNEQFF.

The V call is TRBV4-1, the J call TRBJ2-2; the match to TRBD2 covers 14 bases. The V gene end was trimmed by 3 bases and the J gene end by 3 bases; junction bases not matched to a gene: 6. Germline CDR1 reads MGHRA; CDR2 reads YSYEKL. The CDR3 runs to 18 residues. The CDR3 protein is CASSHGLAGGLDTGELFF. CDR3 nucleotide sequence: TGCGCCAGCAGCCATGGACTAGCGGGAGGCTTGGACACCGGGGAGCTGTTTTTT.

This sequence joins TRBV7-8 and TRBJ1-1; D gene ambiguous. CDR1 is SGHVS, CDR2 FQNEAQ, per germline. The CDR3 contains 15 residues. Trimming pared 4 bases from V and 6 bases from J, leaving 18 bases between. The CDR3 DNA reads TGTGCCAGCAGCTCCCCCGGGTTTGATCACGCTGAAGCTTTCTTT. Its translation is CASSSPGFDHAEAFF.

The chain recombines TRBV30 with TRBJ2-1; TRBD2 aligns across 10 bases. Germline CDR1 GTSNPN, CDR2 SVGIG (reference sequence). J was trimmed by 15 bases and V by 4 bases; bases with no gene match: 15. The CDR3 length is 14 residues. In nucleotides, the CDR3 is TGTGCCTGGACCCCAGCGGGAGGGTACTCTTTTTCGTTCTTC. It encodes CAWTPAGGYSFSFF.

This chain links TRBV19 with TRBJ1-5; D gene uncertain. Germline V gene sequence: CDR1 LNHDA, CDR2 SQIVND (reference sequence). The V end lost 3 bases, the J end lost 4 bases, and 7 bases lay between the germline ends. This CDR3 has 13 amino acids. Here the CDR3 reads CASSIIGNQPQHF. Written as DNA, the CDR3 is TGTGCCAGTAGTATTATCGGGAATCAGCCCCAGCATTTT.

The gene calls are TRBV5-5 and TRBJ1-1; the D gene is possibly TRBD1 (6 bases). Looked up from germline, CDR1 is SGHKS and CDR2 is YYEKEE (reference sequence). V lost 5 bases, J lost 2 bases, and 13 bases lay in between. The CDR3 length is 14 residues. The DNA for the CDR3 is TGTGCCAGCAGGAGGGGGTTGGGAAACACTGAAGCTTTCTTT. Translation: CASRRGLGNTEAFF.

The gene calls are TRBV5-1 and TRBJ1-1, with 7 positions matching TRBD1. The CDR3 contains 15 residues. Looked up from germline, CDR1 is SGHRS and CDR2 is YFSETQ. Unmatched junction bases numbered 3, after V lost 0 bases and J lost 1 base. The CDR3 DNA is TGCGCCAGCAGCTTGGAGGGGGCCCAGAACACTGAAGCTTTCTTT. Translation gives CASSLEGAQNTEAFF.

The rearrangement links TRBV2 to TRBJ2-3, with D possibly matching TRBD2 (7 bases). V lost 6 bases to trimming and J lost 2 bases, with 15 bases between them. The germline V gene encodes CDR1 SNHLY and CDR2 FYNNEI. The CDR3 has 15 amino acids. CDR3 sequence reads: CASSLAAGATDTQYF. The CDR3 nucleotides read TGTGCCAGCAGCCTCGCCGCGGGGGCCACAGATACGCAGTATTTT.

The chain uses TRBV19 and TRBJ2-3; the D is unclear. Trimming stripped 3 bases from V and 4 bases from J, with 14 bases between. There are 15 residues in the CDR3. Germline V gives CDR1 LNHDA, CDR2 SQIVND (reference sequence). The CDR3 coding sequence is TGTGCCAGTAGTATCGTGGCGGTGGAGTCAGATACGCAGTATTTT. This gives the protein CASSIVAVESDTQYF.

V gene TRBV7-8 combines with J gene TRBJ2-1; a weak D match, TRBD2 (6 bases). CDR3 length: 16 residues. CDR1 and CDR2 from the germline V gene are SGHVS and FQNEAQ. The V end was cut by 2 bases, the J end by 4 bases, with 15 bases between. CDR3 nucleotide sequence: TGTGCCAGCAGCTTAAGTCGGGAGAGGGTTTACAATGAGCAGTTCTTC. Its translation: CASSLSRERVYNEQFF.

The J gene is TRBJ2-1, the V gene TRBV6-1, with no clear D. Germline V gives CDR1 MNHNS, CDR2 SASEGT. V lost 0 bases to trimming and J lost 6 bases, with 15 bases between them. The CDR3 runs to 16 residues. The DNA of the CDR3 is TGTGCCAGCAGTGAAGCCTACTACCCAGCCCTCAATGAGCAGTTCTTC. This codes for CASSEAYYPALNEQFF.

This clone has a single count. The J gene is TRBJ2-5, the V gene TRBV30; 8 bases line up with TRBD1. J was trimmed by 3 bases and V by 5 bases; bases with no gene match: 2. The CDR3 is 12 residues long. In germline, CDR1 is GTSNPN, CDR2 SVGIG (reference sequence). The CDR3 DNA follows: TGTGCCTGGGACAGGGGAGAAGAGACCCAGTACTTC. This encodes CAWDRGEETQYF.

The chain carries TRBV10-2 and TRBJ1-1; D is uncertain. The CDR3 is made up of 14 amino acids. Germline V gives CDR1 WSHSY, CDR2 SAAADI. V was trimmed by 8 bases and J by 0 bases, leaving 13 bases between them. The CDR3 here is CASRGGFMNTEAFF. The CDR3 region has the DNA TGCGCCAGCCGCGGTGGGTTCATGAACACTGAAGCTTTCTTT.

This clone was detected once. The chain employs TRBV7-3 and TRBJ2-3, with D perhaps matching TRBD2 (5 bases). The germline V and J ends were trimmed by 2 bases and 1 base, with 10 bases remaining between them. Germline V lookup: CDR1 SGHTA, CDR2 FQGTGA. The CDR3 contains 15 residues. The CDR3 coding sequence is TGTGCCAGCAGCTTAGAGGGTAGGGGCACAGATACGCAGTATTTT. This sequence encodes CASSLEGRGTDTQYF.

The gene calls are TRBV5-1 and TRBJ1-2; D gene unclear. Deletions cut 0 bases from V and 6 bases from J, with 6 bases between. This CDR3 has 12 residues. From germline, CDR1 is SGHRS and CDR2 YFSETQ. CDR3 protein: CASSLGANGYTF. In DNA, the CDR3 is TGCGCCAGCAGCTTGGGGGCCAATGGCTACACCTTC.

The rearrangement uses TRBV7-9 and TRBJ1-5, with D possibly TRBD1 on 5 matching bases. Per germline, CDR1 SEHNR and CDR2 FQNEAQ (reference sequence). This CDR3 comprises 13 residues. Trimming removed 1 base from V and 6 bases from J, with 7 bases in between. CDR3 sequence: CASSLGGGQPQHF. The CDR3 nucleotides are TGTGCCAGCAGCTTAGGGGGGGGTCAGCCCCAGCATTTT.

This clone was found once. The chain recombines TRBV24-1 with TRBJ1-4; 7 bases are a match to TRBD1. The CDR3 spans 15 residues. With 4 bases clipped from V and 6 bases from J, the junction kept 7 bases outside the gene matches. Per germline, CDR1 KGHDR and CDR2 SFDVKD. The CDR3, as DNA: TGTGCCACCAGTGAGGCCTCCGGGACAGATGAAAAACTGTTTTTT. Amino acids: CATSEASGTDEKLFF.

The CDR3 region is CASILSSGDNEQFF. The CDR3 DNA is TGTGCCAGCATATTGTCTAGCGGAGACAATGAGCAGTTCTTC. J is TRBJ2-1 and V is TRBV2; 7 nucleotides line up with TRBD2. Unmatched junction bases numbered 8, after V lost 7 bases and J lost 5 bases. CDR1 and CDR2 (germline): SNHLY, FYNNEI. The CDR3 contains 14 residues. Full variable domain (rest looked up from reference TRBV2 and TRBJ2-1): EPEVTQTPSHQVTQMGQEVILRCVPISNHLYFYWYRQILGQKVEFLVSFYNNEISEKSEIFDDQFSVERPDGSNFTLKIRSTKLEDSAMYFCASILSSGDNEQFFGPGTRLTVL.

This chain joins TRBV3-1 (or the pseudogene TRBV3-2) and TRBJ1-3, with D maybe TRBD1 (5 bases). This CDR3 has 15 residues. Deletions cut 0 bases from V and 7 bases from J, with 13 bases between. The germline CDR1 and CDR2 sequences are LGHDT and YNNKEL (reference sequence). The CDR3 protein is CASSQDQGRGNTIYF. The CDR3 coding sequence is TGTGCCAGCAGCCAAGATCAGGGTCGGGGGAACACCATATATTTT.

The chain carries TRBV5-1 and TRBJ1-2; D is uncertain. Trimming took 4 bases from V and 8 from J, leaving 15 bases between them. Per germline, CDR1 SGHRS and CDR2 YFSETQ. The CDR3 spans 13 residues. CDR3 DNA sequence: TGCGCCAGCAGCAGGGAGGCAGAGTGGGGCTACACCTTC. This sequence encodes CASSREAEWGYTF. Together with reference TRBV5-1 and TRBJ1-2, the CDR3 gives the full variable domain: KAGVTQTPRYLIKTRGQQVTLSCSPISGHRSVSWYQQTPGQGLQFLFEYFSETQRNKGNFPGRFSGRQFSNSRSEMNVSTLELGDSALYLCASSREAEWGYTFGSGTRLTVV.

The V gene is TRBV7-9, the J gene TRBJ1-3; the D gene is possibly TRBD1 (5 bases). CDR1 and CDR2 from the germline V gene are SEHNR and FQNEAQ (reference sequence). Trimming cost V 5 bases and J 1 base, with 12 bases left between them. The CDR3 covers 15 residues. The DNA of the CDR3 is TGTGCCAGCAGCGCCCCGACAGATTCTGGAAACACCATATATTTT. Amino acid sequence: CASSAPTDSGNTIYF. Full variable domain (rest looked up from reference TRBV7-9 and TRBJ1-3): DTGVSQNPRHKITKRGQNVTFRCDPISEHNRLYWYRQTLGQGPEFLTYFQNEAQLEKSRLLSDRFSAERPKGSFSTLEIQRTEQGDSAMYLCASSAPTDSGNTIYFGEGSWLTVV.

The gene calls are TRBV6-2 or TRBV6-3 and TRBJ2-1, with TRBD2 identical over 8 bases. The V gene end was trimmed by 0 bases and the J gene end by 2 bases; junction bases not matched to a gene: 3. Germline CDR1 reads MNHEY; CDR2 reads SVGEGT. The CDR3 has 16 amino acids. The CDR3 DNA sequence: TGTGCCAGCAGTTACTCAGCGGGAGTACCCTACAATGAGCAGTTCTTC. This gives the protein CASSYSAGVPYNEQFF.